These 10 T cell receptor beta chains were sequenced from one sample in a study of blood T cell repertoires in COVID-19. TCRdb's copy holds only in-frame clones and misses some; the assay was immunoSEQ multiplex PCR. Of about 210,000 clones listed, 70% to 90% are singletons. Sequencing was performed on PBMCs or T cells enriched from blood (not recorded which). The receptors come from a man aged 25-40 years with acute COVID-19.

This CDR3 is CASSGLIDTQYF. In nucleotides, the CDR3 is TGTGCCAGTAGTGGACTCATAGATACGCAGTATTTT. This chain joins TRBV19 and TRBJ2-3; tentative D call: TRBD2 (5 bases). Trimming pared 5 bases from V and 5 bases from J, leaving 8 bases between. Per germline, CDR1 LNHDA and CDR2 SQIVND (reference sequence). This CDR3 spans 12 amino acids.

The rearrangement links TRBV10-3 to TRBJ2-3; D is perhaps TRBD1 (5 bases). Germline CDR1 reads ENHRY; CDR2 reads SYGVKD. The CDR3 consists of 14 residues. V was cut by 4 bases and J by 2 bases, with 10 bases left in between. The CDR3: CAISGDSATDTQYF. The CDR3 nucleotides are TGTGCCATCAGTGGAGACAGCGCCACAGATACGCAGTATTTT.

CDR3 DNA: TGTGCCAGCAGCAGACGACAGGGGGTGGCCTATGGCTACACCTTC. Protein sequence: CASSRRQGVAYGYTF. The chain couples TRBV11-2 to TRBJ1-2; 9 bases align to TRBD1. The V gene end was trimmed by 5 bases and the J gene end by 4 bases; junction bases not matched to a gene: 8. Looked up from germline, CDR1 is SGHAT and CDR2 is FQNNGV. CDR3 size: 15 residues. Using reference TRBV11-2 and TRBJ1-2 for the parts outside the CDR3, the full variable domain is EAGVAQSPRYKIIEKRQSVAFWCNPISGHATLYWYQQILGQGPKLLIQFQNNGVVDDSQLPKDRFSAERLKGVDSTLKIQPAKLEDSAVYLCASSRRQGVAYGYTFGSGTRLTVV.

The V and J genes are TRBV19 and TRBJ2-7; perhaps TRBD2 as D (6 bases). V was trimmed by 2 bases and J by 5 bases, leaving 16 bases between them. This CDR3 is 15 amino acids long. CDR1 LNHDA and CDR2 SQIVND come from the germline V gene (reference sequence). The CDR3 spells CASSIRGRWGDEQYF. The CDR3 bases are TGTGCCAGTAGTATACGGGGAAGGTGGGGGGACGAGCAGTACTTC.

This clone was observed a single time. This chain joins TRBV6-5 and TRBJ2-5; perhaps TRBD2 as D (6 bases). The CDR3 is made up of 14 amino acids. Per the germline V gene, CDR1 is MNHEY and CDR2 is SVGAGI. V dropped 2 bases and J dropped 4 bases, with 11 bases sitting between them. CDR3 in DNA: TGTGCCAGCAGTTACACGGGGGTAGGAGAGACCCAGTACTTC. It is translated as CASSYTGVGETQYF.

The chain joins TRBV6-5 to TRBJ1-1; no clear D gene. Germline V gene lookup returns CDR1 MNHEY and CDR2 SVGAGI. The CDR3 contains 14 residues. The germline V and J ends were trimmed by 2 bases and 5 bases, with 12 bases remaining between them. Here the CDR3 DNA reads TGTGCCAGCAGTTACGTTTACGAGGATACTGAAGCTTTCTTT. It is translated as CASSYVYEDTEAFF.

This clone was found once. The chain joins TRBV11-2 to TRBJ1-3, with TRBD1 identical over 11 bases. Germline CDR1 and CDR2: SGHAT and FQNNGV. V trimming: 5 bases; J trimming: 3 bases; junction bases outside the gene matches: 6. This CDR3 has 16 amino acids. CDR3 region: CASSLGQGAGGNTIYF. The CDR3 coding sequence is TGTGCCAGCAGCCTCGGACAGGGGGCAGGTGGAAACACCATATATTTT.

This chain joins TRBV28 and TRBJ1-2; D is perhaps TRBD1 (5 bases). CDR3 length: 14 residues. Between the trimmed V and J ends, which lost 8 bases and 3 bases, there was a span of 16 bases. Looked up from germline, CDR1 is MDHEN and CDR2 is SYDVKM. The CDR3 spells CASGALNGDYGYTF. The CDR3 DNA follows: TGTGCCAGCGGGGCCCTCAACGGCGACTATGGCTACACCTTC.

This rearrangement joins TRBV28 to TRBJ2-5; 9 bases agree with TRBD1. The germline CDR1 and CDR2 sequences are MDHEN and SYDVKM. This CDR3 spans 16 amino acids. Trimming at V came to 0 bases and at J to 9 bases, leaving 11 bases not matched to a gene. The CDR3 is CASSLWGGTGSEAQYF. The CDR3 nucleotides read TGTGCCAGCAGTTTATGGGGGGGGACAGGGTCTGAGGCCCAGTACTTC.

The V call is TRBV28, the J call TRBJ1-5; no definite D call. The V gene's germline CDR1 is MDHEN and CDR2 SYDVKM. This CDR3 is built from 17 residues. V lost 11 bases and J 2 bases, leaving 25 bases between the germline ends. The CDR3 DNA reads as TGTGCCGCAGGCGGGGATAGATTCCTCTATGGCAATCAGCCCCAGCATTTT. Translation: CAAGGDRFLYGNQPQHF.